A selection of T cell receptor beta chains follows, all from one sample in a study of shared clonotypes between healthy human individuals. TCRdb keeps only in-frame clones here, not all; method: immunoSEQ multiplex PCR. The table lists hundreds of thousands of clones, less than 85% of them singletons. Sample: memory CD4+ T cells sorted from blood. These TCRs come from a woman aged 25 to 39 in good health. CDR3s include the opening cysteine and the closing phenylalanine or tryptophan. The D gene is left open where the match is weak. Expanded clones get a size class; other rows say once, few or many, or leave the size out.

j_call clone_size v_call d_call cdr3_length cdr3_aa cdr3_nt
TRBJ2-3 once TRBV6-7 TRBD2 22 CASSFAPTSGRYQISSTDTQYF TGTGCCAGCAGTTTCGCCCCGACTAGCGGGAGGTATCAAATCTCTAGCACAGATACGCAGTATTTT
TRBJ1-3 once TRBV14 - 12 CASSQNGNTIYF TGTGCCAGCAGCCAAAACGGAAACACCATATATTTT
TRBJ2-2 - TRBV5-1 - 15 CASSPQGSGTGELFF TGCGCCAGCAGCCCCCAGGGATCGGGCACCGGGGAGCTGTTTTTT
TRBJ1-3 - TRBV29-1 - 12 CSVRALGNTIYF TGCAGCGTCCGGGCTTTAGGAAACACCATATATTTT
TRBJ2-7 - TRBV27 - 14 CASRGGGSGYEQYF TGTGCCAGCAGAGGTGGGGGGAGCGGGTACGAGCAGTACTTC
TRBJ2-1 few TRBV5-1 - 15 CASSPGTFSYNEQFF TGCGCCAGCAGCCCCGGGACTTTCTCCTACAATGAGCAGTTCTTC
TRBJ2-1 - TRBV19 - 14 CASSIEGRGGEQFF TGTGCCAGTAGTATAGAGGGGCGGGGTGGTGAGCAGTTCTTC
TRBJ2-5 few TRBV7-7 - 15 CASSLGRTPQETQYF TGTGCCAGCAGCTTAGGTCGGACACCACAAGAGACCCAGTACTTC
TRBJ2-4 - TRBV13 TRBD2 15 CASSVRGGAKNIQYF TGTGCCAGCAGCGTGCGGGGGGGAGCCAAAAACATTCAGTACTTC
TRBJ2-5 many TRBV2 TRBD2 15 CASIGIAGVRETQYF TGTGCCAGCATAGGGATAGCGGGAGTTCGAGAGACCCAGTACTTC
TRBJ2-3 few TRBV5-4 - 16 CASSSQLDKNTDTQYF TGTGCCAGCAGCTCTCAATTGGACAAGAACACAGATACGCAGTATTTT
TRBJ2-3 - TRBV13 TRBD2 17 CASSPRLAGGGTDTQYF TGTGCCAGCAGCCCTAGACTAGCGGGAGGGGGCACAGATACGCAGTATTTT
TRBJ1-3 - TRBV29-1 - 14 CSVVAGGKGNTIYF TGCAGCGTTGTCGCGGGGGGTAAGGGAAACACCATATATTTT
TRBJ2-3 - TRBV6-5 - 16 CASSYSRPSAADTQYF TGTGCCAGCAGTTACTCAAGACCCTCAGCCGCAGATACGCAGTATTTT
TRBJ2-1 - TRBV11-2 TRBD2 15 CASSPGTSVNNEQFF TGTGCCAGCAGCCCCGGGACTAGCGTTAACAATGAGCAGTTCTTC
TRBJ1-2 - TRBV5-6 TRBD1 13 CASSMTGYYGYTF TGTGCCAGCAGCATGACAGGGTACTATGGCTACACCTTC
TRBJ2-1 few TRBV4-2 TRBD2 14 CASSPASGNDEQFF TGTGCCAGCAGCCCAGCAAGCGGGAACGATGAGCAGTTCTTC
TRBJ1-1 - TRBV5-1 - 13 CASSFRGTVEAFF TGCGCCAGCAGCTTTCGAGGGACGGTCGAAGCTTTCTTT
TRBJ2-5 - TRBV28 - 14 CASSPPRLEGTQYF TGTGCCAGCAGTCCCCCGAGACTAGAAGGGACCCAGTACTTC
TRBJ1-3 - TRBV23-1 - 14 CASSLTISGNTIYF TGCGCCAGCAGTCTCACCATCTCTGGAAACACCATATATTTT